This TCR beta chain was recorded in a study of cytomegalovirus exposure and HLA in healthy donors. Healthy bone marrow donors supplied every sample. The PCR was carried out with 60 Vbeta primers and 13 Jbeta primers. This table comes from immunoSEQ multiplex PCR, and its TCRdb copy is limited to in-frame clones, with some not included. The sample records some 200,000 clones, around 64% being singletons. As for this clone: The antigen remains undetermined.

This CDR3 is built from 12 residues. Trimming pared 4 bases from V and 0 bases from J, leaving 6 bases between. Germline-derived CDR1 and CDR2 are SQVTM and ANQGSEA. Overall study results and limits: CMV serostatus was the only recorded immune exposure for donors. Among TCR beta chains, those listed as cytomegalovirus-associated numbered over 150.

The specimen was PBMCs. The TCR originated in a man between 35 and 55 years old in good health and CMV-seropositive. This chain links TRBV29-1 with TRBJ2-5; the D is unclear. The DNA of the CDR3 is TGCAGCGTTGTGGGCTACCAAGAGACCCAGTACTTC. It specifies CSVVGYQETQYF. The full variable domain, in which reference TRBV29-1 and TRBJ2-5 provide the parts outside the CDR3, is SAVISQKPSRDICQRGTSLTIQCQVDSQVTMMFWYRQQPGQSLTLIATANQGSEATYESGFVIDKFPISRPNLTFSTLTVSNMSPEDSSIYLCSVVGYQETQYFGPGTRLLVL.